The clone carrying this TCR beta chain was recorded many times. No cell fractionation was done, so the repertoire covers all unsorted peripheral blood T cells. This CDR3 spans 15 amino acids. The junction had 7 bases not matched to a gene; V was cut back by 4 bases and J by 2 bases. The germline CDR1 and CDR2 sequences are SQVTM and ANQGSEA. The data belong to a study of HIV-infected patients and healthy controls. Alpha and beta constant-region primers primed reverse transcription of approximately 500 ng RNA. Separate chain-specific third strand synthesis with multiplexing indices produced the alpha and beta libraries. TCRdb itself ran the 5' RACE reads through MiXCR, one entry per CDR3 protein. The sample lists more than 15,000 distinct CDR3 sequences; roughly 9% were seen once.

This receptor was obtained from an adult in good health. The sequenced material came from blood. The chain recombines TRBV29-1 with TRBJ2-3; the match to TRBD2 covers 9 bases. The CDR3 here is CSVALTSGITDTQYF. The DNA of the CDR3 is TGCAGCGTTGCTCTGACTAGCGGAATCACAGATACGCAGTATTTT.